The clone carrying this T cell receptor (beta chain) was observed a single time. This could be a read error, since a much larger clone is one nucleotide away. This entry comes from a study of tumor-infiltrating lymphocytes in primary liver carcinoma. CDR1 and CDR2 from the germline V gene are MNHEY and SVGEGT. The length of the CDR3 is 14 residues. Starting material for RNA and DNA co-extraction consisted of about 20-32 mg of unsorted bulk tissue. TCR beta cDNA was prepared out of around 460 ng total RNA by means of a constant-region primer. Libraries covering TCR beta were generated through three nested multiplex PCR rounds (using a slightly modified ARM-PCR). Investigators reported that the first two PCR rounds, at around 11 cycles each, used TRBV1-TRBV30 forward primers with a C-beta reverse primer. TCRdb reprocessed the multiplex PCR reads via MiXCR and lists one record per CDR3 protein. The repertoire holds tens of thousands of distinct CDR3 sequences, with under 75% as singletons.

This receptor was identified in a man aged 35-49 years with primary liver carcinoma and hepatitis B virus infection. The sequenced sample was tumor-adjacent normal liver tissue. V is TRBV6-2 or TRBV6-3 and J is TRBJ2-7; 8 nucleotides align to TRBD2. Here the CDR3 DNA reads TGTACCAGCTCCACCGGGACTAGATATGTCGAGCAGTACTTC. Translating gives CTSSTGTRYVEQYF.